One and the same sample provided the 16 T cell receptor beta chains below, sequenced in a study of shared clonotypes between healthy human individuals. TCRdb keeps only in-frame clones here, not all; method: immunoSEQ multiplex PCR. The sample lists approximately 2.5 million clones; approximately 93% were seen once. The sequenced material came from naive CD4+ T cells from PBMCs. Noted subset: CD45RA+ positively selected. All receptors derive from a man aged 18 to 29 in good health. Some clones in this sample may be carry-over from other donors' samples.

The CDR3 spells CASRRAVSGNTIYF. The CDR3 nucleotides read TGTGCCAGCCGGAGGGCAGTCTCTGGAAACACCATATATTTT. This rearrangement joins TRBV7-2 to TRBJ1-3, with D unclear. Germline CDR1 and CDR2: SGHTA and FQGNSA. The CDR3 extends over 14 amino acids. V gave up 8 bases and J gave up 0 bases, with 11 bases separating them.

The gene calls are TRBV7-8 and TRBJ2-5, with a tentative D call TRBD2 (5 bases). V dropped 2 bases and J dropped 1 base, with 14 bases sitting between them. This CDR3 region has 16 residues. Looked up from germline, CDR1 is SGHVS and CDR2 is FQNEAQ. The CDR3 reads CASSLRSASFQETQYF. CDR3 DNA sequence: TGTGCCAGCAGCTTACGTTCGGCTAGCTTCCAAGAGACCCAGTACTTC.

This clone has a single count. The gene calls are TRBV5-1 and TRBJ2-5; TRBD2 matches at 7 bases. The CDR3 consists of 14 residues. The V and J ends lost 4 bases and 5 bases, in that order; junction bases with no gene match: 8. Germline assignment: CDR1 SGHRS and CDR2 YFSETQ. The DNA for the CDR3 is TGCGCCAGCAGCCCCGGACTGGGGGGGGAGACCCAGTACTTC. It codes for CASSPGLGGETQYF.

The genes are TRBV2 and TRBJ2-7, with D hard to call. The CDR3 is 12 residues long. The V and J ends lost 6 bases and 3 bases respectively, with 9 bases between them. Per the germline V gene, CDR1 is SNHLY and CDR2 is FYNNEI. Here the CDR3 reads CASRVTGYEQYF. In DNA form, the CDR3 reads TGTGCCAGCAGGGTGACGGGCTACGAGCAGTACTTC.

The chain couples TRBV9 to TRBJ1-1, with D unresolved. This CDR3 comprises 14 residues. V lost 0 bases to trimming and J lost 4 bases, with 10 bases between them. Germline V gene sequence: CDR1 SGDLS, CDR2 YYNGEE. CDR3: CASSVGGLRTEAFF. CDR3 sequence (DNA): TGTGCCAGCAGCGTAGGTGGGTTGCGCACTGAAGCTTTCTTT.

This rearrangement joins TRBV2 to TRBJ2-6; D is unresolved. V was cut by 4 bases and J by 0 bases, with 7 bases left in between. The CDR3 contains 15 residues. CDR1 is SNHLY and CDR2 is FYNNEI in the germline V gene. The CDR3 protein is CASSVSLSGANVLTF. The CDR3 DNA follows: TGTGCCAGCAGTGTGAGCCTCTCTGGGGCCAACGTCCTGACTTTC.

The sample holds a few counts of this clone. The chain couples TRBV28 to TRBJ1-5; 9 positions agree with TRBD1. The V gene end was trimmed by 6 bases and the J gene end by 6 bases; junction bases not matched to a gene: 6. The CDR3 has 14 amino acids. Germline V gene sequence: CDR1 MDHEN, CDR2 SYDVKM. CDR3 loop: CASRATGGSQPQHF. DNA for the CDR3: TGTGCCAGCAGAGCTACAGGGGGCAGTCAGCCCCAGCATTTT.

The chain joins TRBV5-1 to TRBJ2-7; 8 nucleotides line up with TRBD1. The CDR3 has 16 residues. The J segment lost 3 bases and the V segment lost 2 bases, leaving 10 bases of the junction unmatched. The germline V gene has CDR1 SGHRS and CDR2 YFSETQ. The CDR3 coding sequence is TGCGCCAGCAGCTTTTATCGGACAGGGTACAGCTACGAGCAGTACTTC. As protein: CASSFYRTGYSYEQYF. The full variable domain, with the rest looked up from reference TRBV5-1 and TRBJ2-7, is KAGVTQTPRYLIKTRGQQVTLSCSPISGHRSVSWYQQTPGQGLQFLFEYFSETQRNKGNFPGRFSGRQFSNSRSEMNVSTLELGDSALYLCASSFYRTGYSYEQYFGPGTRLTVT.

This chain joins TRBV19 and TRBJ2-7; possible D gene TRBD1, 6 bases. The V end was cut by 5 bases, the J end by 4 bases, with 12 bases between. The CDR3 is 13 residues long. Per the germline V gene, CDR1 is LNHDA and CDR2 is SQIVND (reference sequence). CDR3 region: CASSPGQPYEQYF. The CDR3 nucleotides are TGTGCCAGTAGTCCTGGACAGCCATACGAGCAGTACTTC.

The J gene is TRBJ2-7, the V gene TRBV14; D remains unclear. Germline V gene sequence: CDR1 SGHDN, CDR2 FVKESK. Trimming took 0 bases from V and 3 from J, leaving 18 bases between them. The CDR3 is 17 residues long. The CDR3 spells CASSQDLGAQSGYEQYF. Here the CDR3 DNA reads TGTGCCAGCAGCCAAGACCTCGGTGCCCAGAGTGGCTACGAGCAGTACTTC.

The V and J genes are TRBV7-8 and TRBJ2-3, with TRBD2 matching over 15 bases. This CDR3 spans 15 amino acids. Germline values: CDR1 SGHVS, CDR2 FQNEAQ. The V and J ends lost 4 bases and 8 bases, in that order; junction bases with no gene match: 4. The CDR3 reads CASSSLGLAGGTQYF. The CDR3 coding sequence is TGTGCCAGCAGCTCCCTGGGACTAGCGGGAGGTACGCAGTATTTT.

V and J are TRBV19 and TRBJ1-3; 9 bases align to TRBD1. The CDR3 sequence is 16 residues long. V shed 7 bases and J 8 bases; nucleotides not matched to a gene: 15. Germline values: CDR1 LNHDA, CDR2 SQIVND (reference sequence). The CDR3 spells CASTMDRGYFLDTIYF. CDR3 DNA sequence: TGTGCCAGTACCATGGACAGGGGATATTTTTTGGACACCATATATTTT.

The chain uses TRBV19 and TRBJ1-2; D might be TRBD1 (5 bases). The CDR3 extends over 13 amino acids. V was clipped by 9 bases and J by 6 bases, with 17 bases between them. The V gene's germline CDR1 is LNHDA and CDR2 SQIVND (reference sequence). In DNA, the CDR3 is TGTGCCAGCCGGCGGGGGAGGGAGGATGGCTACACCTTC. Protein sequence: CASRRGREDGYTF.

The chain recombines TRBV27 with TRBJ2-7; 7 nucleotides match TRBD1. The germline V gene has CDR1 MNHEY and CDR2 SMNVEV (reference sequence). This CDR3 region has 16 residues. With 5 bases clipped from V and 3 bases from J, the junction kept 13 bases outside the gene matches. The CDR3 here is CASSLPTRDSHYEQYF. Written as DNA, the CDR3 is TGTGCCAGCAGTCTACCGACCCGGGACAGCCACTACGAGCAGTACTTC.

The chain employs TRBV28 and TRBJ2-2; 11 nucleotides align to TRBD2. The CDR3 runs to 17 residues. Trimming removed 3 bases from V and 3 bases from J; junction bases left unmatched: 6. Looked up from germline, CDR1 is MDHEN and CDR2 is SYDVKM. CDR3 protein: CASSFTSGRGDTGELFF. The CDR3, as DNA: TGTGCCAGCAGTTTTACTAGCGGGAGAGGTGACACCGGGGAGCTGTTTTTT.

The chain employs TRBV7-2 and TRBJ2-7, with unresolved D. CDR3 length: 14 residues. Germline V CDR1 and CDR2: SGHTA, FQGNSA. The germline V and J ends were trimmed by 5 bases and 6 bases, with 17 bases remaining between them. The CDR3 DNA is TGTGCCAGCAGCCAGTCCCGGCCCTCTCCCGAGCAGTACTTC. It yields the protein CASSQSRPSPEQYF.